The rows below give T cell receptor beta chains drawn from one sample of a study of T cells after yellow fever vaccination. One entry per CDR3 protein results from TCRdb running MiXCR on the 5' RACE reads. The table has around 180,000 distinct CDR3 sequences, approximately 6.2% seen once. The sequencing used CD4+ T cells sorted from PBMCs, collected on the day of the first yellow fever vaccination. These receptors came from a man between 18 and 35 years old who received the YFV17D yellow fever vaccine. CDR3s include the opening cysteine and the closing phenylalanine or tryptophan. D genes are given only for firm matches. Clone size is given for some rows only: seen once, a few or many times, or a class if the clone is expanded.

TRBV10-3	many	.	TRBJ1-5	TGTGCCATCAGTGATAGCAATCAGCCCCAGCATTTT	CAISDSNQPQHF
TRBV27	many	.	TRBJ2-5	TGTGCCAGCAGTTTTGGAGGGAAAGAGACCCAGTACTTC	CASSFGGKETQYF
TRBV19	.	TRBD2	TRBJ2-3	TGTGCCAGTAGTGCTTTTCTCCTAGCGGGGGGCACAGATACGCAGTATTTT	CASSAFLLAGGTDTQYF
TRBV20-1	many	.	TRBJ1-6	TGCAGTGCCCACCCCGGACAGTTTAATTCACCCCTCCACTTT	CSAHPGQFNSPLHF
TRBV6-2/TRBV6-3	few	.	TRBJ1-5	TGTGCCAGCAGTTACGTACAGGGTCGGCAGCCCCAGCATTTT	CASSYVQGRQPQHF
TRBV6-1	few	TRBD1	TRBJ2-2	TGTGCCAGCAGCGATAGACAGGGAATGAACACCGGGGAGCTGTTTTTT	CASSDRQGMNTGELFF
TRBV6-2/TRBV6-3	.	.	TRBJ2-1	TGTGCCAGCGGATCCAATGTGCAGTTCTTC	CASGSNVQFF
TRBV20-1	.	TRBD2	TRBJ2-3	TGCAGTGCTAGAAATAGCGGGGGTATGGATACGCAGTATTTT	CSARNSGGMDTQYF
TRBV6-5	many	TRBD1	TRBJ1-3	TGTGCCAGCAGTCGACAGGGAAGAAACACCATATATTTT	CASSRQGRNTIYF
TRBV19	few	.	TRBJ2-6	TGTGCCAGTAGTAACATCTGGGGCTTCGGGGCCAACGTCCTGACTTTC	CASSNIWGFGANVLTF
TRBV10-3	.	.	TRBJ2-7	TGTGCCATCACCCCCCGACCTGGCTCCTACGAGCAGTACTTC	CAITPRPGSYEQYF
TRBV7-2	many	TRBD1	TRBJ2-3	TGTGCCAGCAGCTTAAGTCGAGGGGGCGGACCAGATACGCAGTATTTT	CASSLSRGGGPDTQYF
TRBV24-1	few	TRBD1	TRBJ2-2	TGTGCCACCAGTAACCCGAGGACAGGGGGATACACCGGGGAGCTGTTTTTT	CATSNPRTGGYTGELFF
TRBV6-2/TRBV6-3	many	.	TRBJ2-5	TGTGCCAGCAGCCAAGGGGAGACCCAGTACTTC	CASSQGETQYF
TRBV20-1	few	TRBD2	TRBJ2-5	TGCAGTGCTAGACGGGCAGGGCGGGGGGGACGGGAGACCCAGTACTTC	CSARRAGRGGRETQYF
TRBV7-8	few	.	TRBJ2-6	TGTGCCAGCCTAACCTCCTCTGGGGCCAACGTCCTGACTTTC	CASLTSSGANVLTF
TRBV4-1	.	TRBD2	TRBJ2-5	TGCTCCAGCAGCCAAGTCGGGACTAGCACCGAAGAGACCCAGTACTTC	CSSSQVGTSTEETQYF
TRBV19	.	TRBD1	TRBJ2-1	TGTGCCAGTAGTATGATACGGACAGGGATCTCCTACAATGAGCAGTTCTTC	CASSMIRTGISYNEQFF
TRBV20-1	.	.	TRBJ1-5	TGCAGTGCTAGAGATGGGGTGAGGGGGAATCAGCCCCAGCATTTT	CSARDGVRGNQPQHF
TRBV6-6	many	TRBD1	TRBJ1-4	TGTGCCAGCAGGACAGGGCCGAATGAAAAACTGTTTTTT	CASRTGPNEKLFF
TRBV29-1	many	.	TRBJ2-7	TGCAGCGTACTCGGCTACAGGCAGGCCTACGAGCAGTACTTC	CSVLGYRQAYEQYF
TRBV4-3	few	TRBD1	TRBJ1-2	TGCGCCAGCAGCCTTTATGGACAGGTTAACTATGGCTACACCTTC	CASSLYGQVNYGYTF
TRBV18	.	TRBD1	TRBJ2-7	TGTGCCAGCTCACTCGGACAGGGCATTGCCTACGAGCAGTACTTC	CASSLGQGIAYEQYF
TRBV11-2	many	TRBD2	TRBJ2-2	TGTGCCAGCAGCCTCCGCGATTTAGCGGGGGGGCTAATCGGGGAGCTGTTTTTT	CASSLRDLAGGLIGELFF
TRBV5-1	few	.	TRBJ2-3	TGCGCCAGCAGCCTGTGGGGGGCCGGAGATACGCAGTATTTT	CASSLWGAGDTQYF
TRBV11-2	many	TRBD1	TRBJ2-1	TGTGCCAGCAGCCGTTCCGGACAGGTTCACAATGAGCAGTTCTTC	CASSRSGQVHNEQFF
TRBV4-3	many	.	TRBJ1-5	TGCGCCAGCAGCCGAGGACATGGAGACAATCAGCCCCAGCATTTT	CASSRGHGDNQPQHF
TRBV6-5	.	TRBD1	TRBJ1-6	TGTGCCAGCAGTTGGGGACAGGGAGCGGCTAATTCACCCCTCCACTTT	CASSWGQGAANSPLHF
TRBV2	.	.	TRBJ1-5	TGTGCCAGCCGTCTCGGGGAGAGCACCAATCAGCCCCAGCATTTT	CASRLGESTNQPQHF
TRBV28	few	.	TRBJ2-3	TGTGCCAGCATCCCAACCACAGCTTACACAGATACGCAGTATTTT	CASIPTTAYTDTQYF
TRBV12-3/TRBV12-4	many	TRBD2	TRBJ2-5	TGTGCCAGCAGTCCAAGCGGGACTAGCGGATGGAAGACCCAGTACTTC	CASSPSGTSGWKTQYF
TRBV5-4	many	.	TRBJ2-4	TGTGCCAGCAGCTTCATGGCAGCCAAAAACATTCAGTACTTC	CASSFMAAKNIQYF
TRBV3-1	many	TRBD1	TRBJ2-3	TGTGCCAGCAGCAGGGACAGGCGCACAGATACGCAGTATTTT	CASSRDRRTDTQYF
TRBV5-1	few	.	TRBJ2-5	TGCGCCAGCAGCTTGGCCGTTCTAGCGGAGACCCAGTACTTC	CASSLAVLAETQYF
TRBV5-1	many	.	TRBJ1-1	TGCGCCAGCAGCTGGGACGGGAACACTGAAGCTTTCTTT	CASSWDGNTEAFF
TRBV7-2	.	.	TRBJ2-1	TGTGCCAGCAGCTCGCGGACTATCCCCCGCTCCTACAATGAGCAGTTCTTC	CASSSRTIPRSYNEQFF
TRBV7-2	few	.	TRBJ2-7	TGTGCCAGCAGCTTAGTTACAGGACTCGAGCAGTACTTC	CASSLVTGLEQYF
TRBV6-5	.	.	TRBJ1-2	TGTGCCAGCAAAGCCAGGGTTGGCTACACCTTC	CASKARVGYTF
TRBV18	many	TRBD1	TRBJ2-7	TGTGCCAGCTCATCGCGACAGGGTCCCGAGCAGTACTTC	CASSSRQGPEQYF
TRBV7-3	many	TRBD1	TRBJ1-1	TGTGCCAGCAGCCTGACAGGGACGAACACTGAAGCTTTCTTT	CASSLTGTNTEAFF
TRBV20-1	many	TRBD2	TRBJ2-3	TGCAGTGCCGTAGCGGGGTTAAGCACAGATACGCAGTATTTT	CSAVAGLSTDTQYF
TRBV4-3	.	TRBD1	TRBJ2-1	TGCGCCAGCAGCCAAGAACAGGGGGTGTGGTATGAGCAGTTCTTC	CASSQEQGVWYEQFF
TRBV19	.	TRBD1	TRBJ2-1	TGTGCCAGTAGTCTTATGGGACAGGGAATGAATGAGCAGTTCTTC	CASSLMGQGMNEQFF
TRBV4-2	many	.	TRBJ1-1	TGTGCCAGCAGCCAAGCAAGGTTCGAGGTTGGGAAAAGGGATTTCTTT	CASSQARFEVGKRDFF
TRBV6-4	many	.	TRBJ2-2	TGTGCCAGCAGTGACGGGCAGGACGCGAACACCGGGGAGCTGTTTTTT	CASSDGQDANTGELFF
TRBV5-1	many	.	TRBJ2-2	TGCGCCAGCAGCCGAAGCAGGGATCCCACCGGGGAGCTGTTTTTT	CASSRSRDPTGELFF
TRBV5-1	many	TRBD1	TRBJ1-6	TGCGCCAGCAGGACAGGGGGGATAACACCCCTCCACTTT	CASRTGGITPLHF
TRBV6-2/TRBV6-3	many	.	TRBJ2-1	TGTGCCAGCAGCACACTCGACTCCTCCTACAATGAGCAGTTCTTC	CASSTLDSSYNEQFF
TRBV6-1	many	.	TRBJ2-3	TGTGCCAGCAGCCTTCAGGGTTACAGCACAGATACGCAGTATTTT	CASSLQGYSTDTQYF
TRBV6-1	.	.	TRBJ2-5	TGTGCCAGCAGCCGACAGCCCACGGGAGAGACCCAGTACTTC	CASSRQPTGETQYF
TRBV7-2	many	.	TRBJ2-2	TGTGCCAGCAGCAATCGGAGGGACACCGGGGAGCTGTTTTTT	CASSNRRDTGELFF
TRBV12-3/TRBV12-4	many	.	TRBJ2-7	TGTGCCAGCAGTTTAGCGGGAGCGGCGGGCGAGCAGTACTTC	CASSLAGAAGEQYF